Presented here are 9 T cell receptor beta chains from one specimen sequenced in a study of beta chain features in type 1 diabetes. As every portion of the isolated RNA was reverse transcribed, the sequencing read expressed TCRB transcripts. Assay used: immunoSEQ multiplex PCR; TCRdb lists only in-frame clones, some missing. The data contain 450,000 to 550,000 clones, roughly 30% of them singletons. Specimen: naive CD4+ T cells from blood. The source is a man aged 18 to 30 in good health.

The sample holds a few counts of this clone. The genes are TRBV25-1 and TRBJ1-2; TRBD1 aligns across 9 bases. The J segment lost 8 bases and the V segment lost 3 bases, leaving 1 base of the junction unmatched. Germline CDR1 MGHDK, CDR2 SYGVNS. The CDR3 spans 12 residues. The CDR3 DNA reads TGTGCCAGCAGTGAGGGGACAGGGGGCTACACCTTC. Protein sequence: CASSEGTGGYTF.

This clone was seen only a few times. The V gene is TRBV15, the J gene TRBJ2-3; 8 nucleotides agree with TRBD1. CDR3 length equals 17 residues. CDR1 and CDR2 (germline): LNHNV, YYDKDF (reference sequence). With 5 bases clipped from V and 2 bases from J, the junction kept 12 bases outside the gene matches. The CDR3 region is CATSRRLTGDLTDTQYF. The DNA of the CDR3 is TGTGCCACCAGCCGGAGATTGACAGGGGACCTCACAGATACGCAGTATTTT.

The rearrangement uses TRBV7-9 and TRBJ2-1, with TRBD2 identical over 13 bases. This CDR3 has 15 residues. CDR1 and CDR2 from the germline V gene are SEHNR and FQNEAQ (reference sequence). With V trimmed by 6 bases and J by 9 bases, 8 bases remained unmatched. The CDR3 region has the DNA TGTGCCAGCAGTGAACTAGCGGGAGGGCCTACTGAGCAGTTCTTC. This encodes CASSELAGGPTEQFF.

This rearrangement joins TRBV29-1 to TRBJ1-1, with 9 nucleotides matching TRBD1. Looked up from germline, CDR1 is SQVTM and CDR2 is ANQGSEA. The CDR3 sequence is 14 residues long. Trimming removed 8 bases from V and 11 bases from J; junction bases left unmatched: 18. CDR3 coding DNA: TGCAGCCTAAGAAGGGACAGGGTCCCTTTTGGGGCTTTCTTT. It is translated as CSLRRDRVPFGAFF.

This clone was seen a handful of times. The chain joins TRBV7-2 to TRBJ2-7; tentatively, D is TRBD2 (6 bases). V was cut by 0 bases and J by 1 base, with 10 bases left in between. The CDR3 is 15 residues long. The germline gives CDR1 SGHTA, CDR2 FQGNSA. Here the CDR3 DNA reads TGTGCCAGCAGCTTAGCCGGCGGGGATTCCTACGAGCAGTACTTC. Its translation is CASSLAGGDSYEQYF.

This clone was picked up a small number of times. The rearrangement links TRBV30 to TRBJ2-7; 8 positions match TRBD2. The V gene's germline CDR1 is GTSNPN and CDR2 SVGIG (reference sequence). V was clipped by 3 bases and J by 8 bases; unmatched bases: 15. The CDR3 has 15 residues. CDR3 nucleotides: TGTGCCTGGAGGCCCCTAGTCGGGAGGGCCGGGAAGCAGTACTTC. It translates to CAWRPLVGRAGKQYF.

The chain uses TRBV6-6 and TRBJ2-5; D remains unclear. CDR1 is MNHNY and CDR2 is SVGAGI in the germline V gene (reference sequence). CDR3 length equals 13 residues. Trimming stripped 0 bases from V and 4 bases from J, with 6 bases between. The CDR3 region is CASSYSTLETQYF. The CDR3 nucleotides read TGTGCCAGCAGTTACTCGACGTTAGAGACCCAGTACTTC.

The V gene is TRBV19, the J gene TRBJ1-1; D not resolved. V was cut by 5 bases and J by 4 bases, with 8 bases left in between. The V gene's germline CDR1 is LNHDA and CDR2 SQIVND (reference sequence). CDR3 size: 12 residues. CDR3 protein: CASSVRATEAFF. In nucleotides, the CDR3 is TGTGCCAGTAGTGTCCGGGCCACTGAAGCTTTCTTT.

CDR3: CAWNPLGTNQETQYF. In DNA, the CDR3 is TGTGCCTGGAATCCTCTAGGGACAAACCAAGAGACCCAGTACTTC. The chain combines TRBV30 with TRBJ2-5; D may be TRBD1 (6 bases). The length of the CDR3 is 15 residues. Per germline, CDR1 GTSNPN and CDR2 SVGIG (reference sequence). Trimming removed 4 bases at V and 0 bases at J, with 15 bases between.